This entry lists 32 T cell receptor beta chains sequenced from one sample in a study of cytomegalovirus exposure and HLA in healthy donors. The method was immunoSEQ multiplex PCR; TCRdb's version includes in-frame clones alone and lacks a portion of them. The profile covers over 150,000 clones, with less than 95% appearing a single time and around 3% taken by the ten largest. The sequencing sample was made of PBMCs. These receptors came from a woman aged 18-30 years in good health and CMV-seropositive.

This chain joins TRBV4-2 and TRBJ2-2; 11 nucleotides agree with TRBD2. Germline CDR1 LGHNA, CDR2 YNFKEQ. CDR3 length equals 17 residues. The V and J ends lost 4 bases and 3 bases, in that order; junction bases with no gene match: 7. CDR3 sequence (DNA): TGTGCCAGCAGCCCCCGTCTACTAGCGGGAGACACCGGGGAGCTGTTTTTT. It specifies CASSPRLLAGDTGELFF.

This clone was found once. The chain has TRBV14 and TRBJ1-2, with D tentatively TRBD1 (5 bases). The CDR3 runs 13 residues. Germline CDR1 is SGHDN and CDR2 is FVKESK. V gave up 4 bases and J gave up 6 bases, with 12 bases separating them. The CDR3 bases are TGTGCCAGCAGCCCTACAGGAGTAAATGGCTACACCTTC. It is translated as CASSPTGVNGYTF.

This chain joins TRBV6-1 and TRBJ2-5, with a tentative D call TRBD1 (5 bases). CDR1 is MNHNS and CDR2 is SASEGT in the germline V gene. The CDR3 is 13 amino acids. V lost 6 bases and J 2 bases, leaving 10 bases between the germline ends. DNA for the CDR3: TGTGCCAGCAGGGACACAGCACAAGAGACCCAGTACTTC. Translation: CASRDTAQETQYF.

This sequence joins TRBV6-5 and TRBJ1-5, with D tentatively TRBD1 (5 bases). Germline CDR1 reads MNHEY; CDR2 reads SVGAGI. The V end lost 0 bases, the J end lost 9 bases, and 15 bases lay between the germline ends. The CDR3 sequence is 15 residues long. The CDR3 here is CASSYSSTGAGPQHF. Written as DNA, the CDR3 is TGTGCCAGCAGTTACTCGAGCACAGGCGCAGGGCCCCAGCATTTT.

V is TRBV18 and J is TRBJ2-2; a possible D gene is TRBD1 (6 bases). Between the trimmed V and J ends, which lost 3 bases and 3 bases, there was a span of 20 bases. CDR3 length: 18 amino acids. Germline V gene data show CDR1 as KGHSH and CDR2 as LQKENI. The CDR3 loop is CASSPPRPLGHYTGELFF. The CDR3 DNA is TGTGCCAGCTCACCTCCCCGGCCCCTGGGACATTACACCGGGGAGCTGTTTTTT.

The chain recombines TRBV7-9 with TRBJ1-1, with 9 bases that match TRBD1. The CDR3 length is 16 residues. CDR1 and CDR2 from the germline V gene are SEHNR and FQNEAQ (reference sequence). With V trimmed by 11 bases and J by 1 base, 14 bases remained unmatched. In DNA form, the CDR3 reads TGTGCCGGGGGGACAGGGTGGAATTCTGGGAACACTGAAGCTTTCTTT. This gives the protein CAGGTGWNSGNTEAFF.

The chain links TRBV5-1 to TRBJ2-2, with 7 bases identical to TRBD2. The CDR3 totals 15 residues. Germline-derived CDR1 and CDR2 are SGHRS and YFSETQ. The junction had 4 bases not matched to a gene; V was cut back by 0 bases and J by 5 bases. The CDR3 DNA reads TGCGCCAGCAGCTTGGAGAGTAGCGGGACCGGGGAGCTGTTTTTT. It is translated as CASSLESSGTGELFF.

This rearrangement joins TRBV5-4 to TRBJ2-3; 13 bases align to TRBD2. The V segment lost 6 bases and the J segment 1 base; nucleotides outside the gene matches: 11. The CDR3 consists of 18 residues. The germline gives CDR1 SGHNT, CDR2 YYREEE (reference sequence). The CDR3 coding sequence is TGTGCCAGCACCCTCGGACTAGCGGGAGTAGGGGGCACAGATACGCAGTATTTT. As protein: CASTLGLAGVGGTDTQYF. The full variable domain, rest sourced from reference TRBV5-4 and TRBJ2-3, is ETGVTQSPTHLIKTRGQQVTLRCSSQSGHNTVSWYQQALGQGPQFIFQYYREEENGRGNFPPRFSGLQFPNYSSELNVNALELDDSALYLCASTLGLAGVGGTDTQYFGPGTRLTVL.

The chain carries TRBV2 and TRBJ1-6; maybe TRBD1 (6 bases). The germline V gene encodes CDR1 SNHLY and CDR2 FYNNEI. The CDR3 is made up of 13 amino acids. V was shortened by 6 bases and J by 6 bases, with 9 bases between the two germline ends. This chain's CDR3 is CASRGARNSPLHF. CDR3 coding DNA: TGTGCCAGCAGGGGGGCTCGTAATTCACCCCTCCACTTT.

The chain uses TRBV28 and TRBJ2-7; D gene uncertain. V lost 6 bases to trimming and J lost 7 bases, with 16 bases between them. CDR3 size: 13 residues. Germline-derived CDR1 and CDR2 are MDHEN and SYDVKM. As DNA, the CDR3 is TGTGCCAGCAGCTCACCCCCCTCCGGGGAGCAGTACTTC. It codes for CASSSPPSGEQYF.

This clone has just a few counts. The CDR3 loop is CASSRPPEGYDGYTF. The CDR3 DNA reads as TGTGCCAGCAGCCGTCCTCCAGAGGGTTATGATGGCTACACCTTC. The rearrangement links TRBV11-1 to TRBJ1-2; D remains unclear. Trimming shortened V by 5 bases and J by 6 bases, and 19 bases separated the two germline ends. The CDR3 spans 15 residues. Germline V gene sequence: CDR1 SGHAT, CDR2 FQDESV (reference sequence). Variable domain in full (rest from reference TRBV11-1 and TRBJ1-2): EAEVAQSPRYKITEKSQAVAFWCDPISGHATLYWYRQILGQGPELLVQFQDESVVDDSQLPKDRFSAERLKGVDSTLKIQPAELGDSAMYLCASSRPPEGYDGYTFGSGTRLTVV.

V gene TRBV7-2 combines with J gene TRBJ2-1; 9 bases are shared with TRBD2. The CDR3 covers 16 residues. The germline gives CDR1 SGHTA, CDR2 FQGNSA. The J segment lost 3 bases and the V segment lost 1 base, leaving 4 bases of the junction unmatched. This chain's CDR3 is CASSLGWRGGYNEQFF. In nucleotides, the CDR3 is TGTGCCAGCAGCTTAGGGTGGCGGGGGGGCTACAATGAGCAGTTCTTC.

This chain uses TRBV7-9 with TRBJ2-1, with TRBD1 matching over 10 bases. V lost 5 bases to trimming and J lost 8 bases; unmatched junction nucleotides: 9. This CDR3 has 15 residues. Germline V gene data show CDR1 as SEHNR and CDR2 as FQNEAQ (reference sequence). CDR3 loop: CASSTRQGAVDEQFF. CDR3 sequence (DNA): TGTGCCAGCAGCACTAGACAGGGGGCGGTGGATGAGCAGTTCTTC.

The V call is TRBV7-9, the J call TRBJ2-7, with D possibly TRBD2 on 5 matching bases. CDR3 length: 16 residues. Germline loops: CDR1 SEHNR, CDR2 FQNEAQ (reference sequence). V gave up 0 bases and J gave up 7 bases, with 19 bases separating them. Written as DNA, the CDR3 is TGTGCCAGCAGCTTAGCTCTTCAGGTACAGCCGGGAGAGCAGTACTTC. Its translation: CASSLALQVQPGEQYF.

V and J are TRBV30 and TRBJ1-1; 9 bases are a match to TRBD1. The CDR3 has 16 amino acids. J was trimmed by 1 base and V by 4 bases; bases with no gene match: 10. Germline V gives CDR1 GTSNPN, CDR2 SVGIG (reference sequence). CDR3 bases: TGTGCCTGGACCCAAAGGACAGGGGCAACGAACACTGAAGCTTTCTTT. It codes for CAWTQRTGATNTEAFF.

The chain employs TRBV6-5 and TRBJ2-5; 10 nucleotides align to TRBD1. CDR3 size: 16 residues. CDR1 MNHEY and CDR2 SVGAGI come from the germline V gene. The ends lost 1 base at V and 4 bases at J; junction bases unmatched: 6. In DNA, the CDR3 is TGTGCCAGCAGTTACTTAACCGGGACAGGGGTAGAGACCCAGTACTTC. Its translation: CASSYLTGTGVETQYF.

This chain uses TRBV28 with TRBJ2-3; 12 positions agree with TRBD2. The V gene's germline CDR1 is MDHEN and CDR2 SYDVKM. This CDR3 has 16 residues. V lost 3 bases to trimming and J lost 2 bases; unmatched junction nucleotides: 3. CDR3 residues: CASSFLAGGPTDTQYF. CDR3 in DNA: TGTGCCAGCAGTTTCCTAGCGGGAGGGCCCACAGATACGCAGTATTTT.

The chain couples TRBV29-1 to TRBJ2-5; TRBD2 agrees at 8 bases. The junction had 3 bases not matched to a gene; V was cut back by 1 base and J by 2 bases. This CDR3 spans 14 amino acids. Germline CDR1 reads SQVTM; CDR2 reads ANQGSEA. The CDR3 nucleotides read TGCAGCGTTGAAGGGTTAGCGGGACAAGAGACCCAGTACTTC. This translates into CSVEGLAGQETQYF.

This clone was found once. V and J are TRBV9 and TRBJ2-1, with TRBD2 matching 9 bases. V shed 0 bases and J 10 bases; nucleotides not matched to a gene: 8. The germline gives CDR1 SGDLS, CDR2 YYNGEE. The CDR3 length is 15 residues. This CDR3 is CASSVGGTSSLEQFF. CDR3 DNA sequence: TGTGCCAGCAGCGTAGGGGGGACTAGCTCGCTCGAGCAGTTCTTC.

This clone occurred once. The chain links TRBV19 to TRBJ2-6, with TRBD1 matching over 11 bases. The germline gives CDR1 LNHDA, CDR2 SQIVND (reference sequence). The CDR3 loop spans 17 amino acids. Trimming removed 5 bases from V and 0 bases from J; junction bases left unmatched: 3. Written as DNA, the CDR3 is TGTGCCAGTAGTTCGGGGACAGGGGGCTCTGGGGCCAACGTCCTGACTTTC. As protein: CASSSGTGGSGANVLTF.

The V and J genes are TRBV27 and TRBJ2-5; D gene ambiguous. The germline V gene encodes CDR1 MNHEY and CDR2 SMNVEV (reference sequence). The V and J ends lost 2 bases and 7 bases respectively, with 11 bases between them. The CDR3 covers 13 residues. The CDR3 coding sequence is TGTGCCAGCAGTTTAGTTTCCGGCGGGACCCAGTACTTC. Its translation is CASSLVSGGTQYF.

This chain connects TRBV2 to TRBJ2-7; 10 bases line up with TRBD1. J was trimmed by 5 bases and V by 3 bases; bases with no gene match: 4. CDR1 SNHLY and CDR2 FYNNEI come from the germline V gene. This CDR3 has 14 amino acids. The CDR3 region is CASSDRQGAHEQYF. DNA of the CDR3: TGTGCCAGCAGTGACCGACAGGGGGCTCACGAGCAGTACTTC.

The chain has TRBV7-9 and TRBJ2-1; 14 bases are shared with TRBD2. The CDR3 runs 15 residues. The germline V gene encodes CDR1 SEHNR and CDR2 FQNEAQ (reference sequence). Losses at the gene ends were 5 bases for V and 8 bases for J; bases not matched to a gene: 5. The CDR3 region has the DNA TGTGCCAGCAGCACCCCGGGACTAGCGGGGGATGAGCAGTTCTTC. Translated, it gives CASSTPGLAGDEQFF.

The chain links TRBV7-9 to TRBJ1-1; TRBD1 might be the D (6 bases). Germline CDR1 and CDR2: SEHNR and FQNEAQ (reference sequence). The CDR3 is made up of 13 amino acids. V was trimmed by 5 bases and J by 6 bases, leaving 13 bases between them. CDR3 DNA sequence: TGTGCCAGCAGCCAACAGGGAGAATCTGAAGCTTTCTTT. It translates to CASSQQGESEAFF. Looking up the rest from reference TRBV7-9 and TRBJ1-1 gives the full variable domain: DTGVSQNPRHKITKRGQNVTFRCDPISEHNRLYWYRQTLGQGPEFLTYFQNEAQLEKSRLLSDRFSAERPKGSFSTLEIQRTEQGDSAMYLCASSQQGESEAFFGQGTRLTVV.

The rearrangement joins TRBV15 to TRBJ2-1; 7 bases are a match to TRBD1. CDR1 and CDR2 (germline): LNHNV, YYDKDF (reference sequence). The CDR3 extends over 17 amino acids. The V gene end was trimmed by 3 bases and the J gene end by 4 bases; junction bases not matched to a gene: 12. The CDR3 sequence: CATSRDAGTEGYNEQFF. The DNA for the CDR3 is TGTGCCACCAGCAGGGACGCCGGGACAGAAGGTTACAATGAGCAGTTCTTC. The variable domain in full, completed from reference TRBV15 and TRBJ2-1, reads DAMVIQNPRYQVTQFGKPVTLSCSQTLNHNVMYWYQQKSSQAPKLLFHYYDKDFNNEADTPDNFQSRRPNTSFCFLDIRSPGLGDTAMYLCATSRDAGTEGYNEQFFGPGTRLTVL.

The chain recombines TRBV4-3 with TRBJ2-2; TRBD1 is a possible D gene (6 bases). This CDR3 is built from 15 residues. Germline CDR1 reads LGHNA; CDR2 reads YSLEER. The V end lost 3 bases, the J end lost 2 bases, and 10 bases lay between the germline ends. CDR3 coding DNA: TGCGCCAGCAGCCAGAGGACAGTTAACACCGGGGAGCTGTTTTTT. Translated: CASSQRTVNTGELFF.

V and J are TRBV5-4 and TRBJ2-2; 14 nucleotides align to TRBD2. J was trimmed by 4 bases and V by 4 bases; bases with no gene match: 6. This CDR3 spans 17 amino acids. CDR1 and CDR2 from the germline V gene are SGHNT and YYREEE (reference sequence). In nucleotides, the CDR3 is TGTGCCAGCAGCCGGGGACTAGCGGGAGTGGGCACCGGGGAGCTGTTTTTT. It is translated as CASSRGLAGVGTGELFF. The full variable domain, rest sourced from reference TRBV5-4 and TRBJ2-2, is ETGVTQSPTHLIKTRGQQVTLRCSSQSGHNTVSWYQQALGQGPQFIFQYYREEENGRGNFPPRFSGLQFPNYSSELNVNALELDDSALYLCASSRGLAGVGTGELFFGEGSRLTVL.

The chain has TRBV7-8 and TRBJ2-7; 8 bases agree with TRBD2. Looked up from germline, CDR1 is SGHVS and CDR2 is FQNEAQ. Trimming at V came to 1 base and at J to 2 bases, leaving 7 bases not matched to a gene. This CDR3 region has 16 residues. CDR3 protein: CASSLGRREAPYEQYF. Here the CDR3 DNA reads TGTGCCAGCAGCTTAGGAAGGCGGGAGGCTCCCTACGAGCAGTACTTC.

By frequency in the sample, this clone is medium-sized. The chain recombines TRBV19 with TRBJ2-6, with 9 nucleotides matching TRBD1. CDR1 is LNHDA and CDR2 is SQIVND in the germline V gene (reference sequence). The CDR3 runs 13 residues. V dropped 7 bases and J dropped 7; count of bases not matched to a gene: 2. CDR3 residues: CASTDRGANVLTF. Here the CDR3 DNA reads TGTGCCAGTACGGACAGGGGTGCCAACGTCCTGACTTTC.

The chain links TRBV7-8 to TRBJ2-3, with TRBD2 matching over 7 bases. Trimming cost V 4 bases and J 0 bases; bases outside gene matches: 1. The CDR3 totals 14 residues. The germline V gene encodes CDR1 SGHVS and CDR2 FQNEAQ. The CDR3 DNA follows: TGTGCCAGCAGCTCCGGGGGGAGCACAGATACGCAGTATTTT. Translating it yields CASSSGGSTDTQYF.

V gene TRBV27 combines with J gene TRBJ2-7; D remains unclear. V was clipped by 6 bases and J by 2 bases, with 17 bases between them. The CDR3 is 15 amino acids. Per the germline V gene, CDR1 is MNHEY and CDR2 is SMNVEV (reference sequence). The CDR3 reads CASRNYTRPPYEQYF. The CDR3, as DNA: TGTGCCAGCAGGAACTATACACGACCTCCCTACGAGCAGTACTTC.

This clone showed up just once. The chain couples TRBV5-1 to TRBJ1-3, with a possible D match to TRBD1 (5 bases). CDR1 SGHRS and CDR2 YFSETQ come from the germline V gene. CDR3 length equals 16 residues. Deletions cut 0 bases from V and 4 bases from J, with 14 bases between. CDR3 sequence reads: CASSLDGLGPGNTIYF. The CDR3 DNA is TGCGCCAGCAGCTTGGATGGGTTGGGGCCAGGAAACACCATATATTTT. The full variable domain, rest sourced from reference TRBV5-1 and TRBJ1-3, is KAGVTQTPRYLIKTRGQQVTLSCSPISGHRSVSWYQQTPGQGLQFLFEYFSETQRNKGNFPGRFSGRQFSNSRSEMNVSTLELGDSALYLCASSLDGLGPGNTIYFGEGSWLTVV.